In its sample, the clone carrying this T cell receptor (beta chain) was seen a few times. The source of the sample is a study of early T cells in non-severe SARS-CoV-2 infection. TCRdb analysed the 5' RACE reads with MiXCR anew, one entry per CDR3 protein. The sample includes approximately 73,000 distinct CDR3 sequences, about 11% seen only once; the top ten take 4.7%. CDR3 length equals 13 residues. CDR1 and CDR2 from the germline V gene are LGHNA and YNFKEQ. V was pared by 3 bases and J by 6 bases, with 5 bases of the junction left unmatched. The sample consisted of whole blood. The chain combines TRBV4-2 with TRBJ2-7, with 7 nucleotides matching TRBD1. The receptor was isolated from an adult who was a healthcare worker with PCR-confirmed SARS-CoV-2 infection or an uninfected control (not recorded which). CDR3 nucleotide sequence: TGTGCCAGCAGCCACCAGACAGGGATCGAGCAGTACTTC. It is translated as CASSHQTGIEQYF.